A selection of T cell receptor beta chains follows, all from one sample in a study of T cells in Graves' hyperthyroidism and ophthalmopathy. Each CDR3 protein gets one entry after TCRdb re-called the multiplex PCR reads with MiXCR. Here the sample spans 300,000 to 400,000 distinct CDR3 sequences, around a sixth being singletons. The specimen was blood. Receptors originate from a woman in her 50s with Graves' hyperthyroidism. Both conserved end residues are part of each CDR3. The D gene is left open where the match is weak. Not every row has a clone size; where given, it reads once, few, many or a size class.

cdr3_aa cdr3_nt v_call d_call j_call clone_size
CASSGQHPYEQYF TGTGCCAGTTCGGGACAGCACCCCTACGAGCAGTACTTC TRBV3-1 TRBD1 TRBJ2-7 many
CASSDRGGTDTQYF TGTGCCAGCAGTGACAGGGGGGGCACAGATACGCAGTATTTT TRBV2 NA TRBJ2-3 NA
CATSDLFQEKQYF TGTGCCACCAGTGATCTTTTTCAAGAAAAGCAGTACTTC TRBV24-1 NA TRBJ2-7 few
CAIRGTVNTEAFF TGTGCCATCAGGGGGACGGTGAACACTGAAGCTTTCTTT TRBV10-3 NA TRBJ1-1 NA
CSAPGSSTDTQYF TGCAGTGCTCCGGGCTCGTCGACAGATACGCAGTATTTT TRBV20-1 NA TRBJ2-3 many
CASSEALQGANYGYTF TGTGCCAGCAGTGAAGCATTACAGGGAGCTAACTATGGCTACACCTTC TRBV6-1 NA TRBJ1-2 NA
CSVRGPEAFF TGCAGCGTTAGGGGTCCTGAAGCTTTCTTT TRBV29-1 NA TRBJ1-1 NA
CAWRNTGGGGEQYF TGTGCCTGGAGAAATACAGGGGGAGGAGGCGAGCAGTACTTC TRBV30 TRBD1 TRBJ2-7 NA
CASSLGVAETDTQYF TGTGCCAGCAGCTTAGGAGTAGCGGAGACAGATACGCAGTATTTT TRBV7-6 NA TRBJ2-3 NA
CASSSSGGRDEQFF TGTGCCAGCAGTTCCTCCGGAGGACGGGATGAGCAGTTCTTC TRBV28 NA TRBJ2-1 many
CASSQAENEQYF TGTGCCAGCAGCCAAGCGGAAAACGAGCAGTACTTC TRBV3-1 NA TRBJ2-7 many
CASTQQGGYGYTF TGTGCCAGCACTCAACAGGGTGGCTATGGCTACACCTTC TRBV28 NA TRBJ1-2 many
CASSLSTGNQETQYF TGTGCCAGCAGTTTATCGACAGGAAACCAAGAGACCCAGTACTTC TRBV27 NA TRBJ2-5 few
CSVTSGAGFTDTQYF TGCAGCGTTACGTCGGGAGCAGGGTTCACAGATACGCAGTATTTT TRBV29-1 NA TRBJ2-3 NA
CASSPSTGGKLFF TGTGCCAGCAGCCCGTCGACAGGGGGCAAACTGTTTTTT TRBV7-8 TRBD1 TRBJ1-4 many
CASSLAAAAGYTF TGCGCCAGCAGCTTGGCGGCAGCGGCGGGCTACACCTTC TRBV5-1 NA TRBJ1-2 many
CASSLASTRQETQYF TGTGCCAGCAGCTTGGCCAGTACTAGACAAGAGACCCAGTACTTC TRBV5-4 NA TRBJ2-5 few
CASSVRGSPAFF TGTGCCAGCAGTGTACGTGGATCCCCAGCTTTCTTT TRBV6-1 NA TRBJ1-1 many
CASSFGGRSDTQYF TGTGCCAGCAGTTTTGGGGGGAGGAGTGATACGCAGTATTTT TRBV12-3/TRBV12-4 NA TRBJ2-3 many
CASRSPGLAEDEQFF TGTGCCAGCAGATCGCCGGGACTAGCGGAGGATGAGCAGTTCTTC TRBV6-2/TRBV6-3 TRBD2 TRBJ2-1 NA
CASSLVAGMDSGANVLTF TGCGCCAGCAGCTTGGTAGCAGGGATGGATTCTGGGGCCAACGTCCTGACTTTC TRBV5-1 NA TRBJ2-6 NA
CASSFALSRKLQGIKGYTF TGTGCCAGCAGTTTCGCTCTAAGTCGCAAGTTACAGGGGATAAAAGGCTACACCTTC TRBV28 TRBD1 TRBJ1-2 NA